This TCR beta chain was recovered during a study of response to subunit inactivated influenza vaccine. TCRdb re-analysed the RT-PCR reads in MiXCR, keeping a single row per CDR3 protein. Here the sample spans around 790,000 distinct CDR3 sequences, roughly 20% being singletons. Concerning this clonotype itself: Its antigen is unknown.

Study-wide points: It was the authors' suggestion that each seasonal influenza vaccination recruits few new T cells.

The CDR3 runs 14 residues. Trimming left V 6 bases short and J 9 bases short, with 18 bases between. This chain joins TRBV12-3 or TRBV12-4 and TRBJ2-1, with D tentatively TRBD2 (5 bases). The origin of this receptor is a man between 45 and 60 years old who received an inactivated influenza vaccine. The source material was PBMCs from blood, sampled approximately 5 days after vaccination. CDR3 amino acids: CASSLSEVPGEQFF. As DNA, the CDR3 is TGTGCCAGCAGCCTTAGCGAGGTCCCAGGTGAGCAGTTCTTC.